Listed here are 4 T cell receptor beta chains from one sample, sequenced in a study of control samples from healthy donors and cancer patients. Repertoires were generated with immunoSEQ multiplex PCR, while TCRdb's copy carries only in-frame clones and drops some. Here the sample spans about 130,000 clones, 89% being singletons. The specimen was PBMCs. Receptors originate from a man aged 45-65 years with head and neck cancer.

On this clone: The sample contains more than one DNA sequence encoding this CDR3. The J gene is TRBJ2-3, the V gene TRBV2; D uncertain. Germline V lookup: CDR1 SNHLY, CDR2 FYNNEI. The CDR3 is 12 residues long. V lost 3 bases and J lost 0, with 1 base in between. In nucleotides, the CDR3 is TGTGCCAGCAGTGATAGCACAGATACGCAGTATTTT. Translation: CASSDSTDTQYF. The full variable domain, rest sourced from reference TRBV2 and TRBJ2-3, is EPEVTQTPSHQVTQMGQEVILRCVPISNHLYFYWYRQILGQKVEFLVSFYNNEISEKSEIFDDQFSVERPDGSNFTLKIRSTKLEDSAMYFCASSDSTDTQYFGPGTRLTVL.

In its sample, this clone was seen once. The J gene is TRBJ2-7, the V gene TRBV24-1; TRBD2 is a possible D gene (6 bases). The CDR3 spans 16 residues. V lost 3 bases and J lost 3, with 17 bases in between. The V gene's germline CDR1 is KGHDR and CDR2 SFDVKD. The CDR3 region is CATSDPGSGVNYEQYF. The CDR3 coding sequence is TGTGCCACCAGTGATCCCGGATCGGGGGTAAACTACGAGCAGTACTTC.

In DNA form, the CDR3 reads TGTGCCTGGAGGGCCCCCCAGGGAGGTAATTCACCCCTCCACTTT. Its translation is CAWRAPQGGNSPLHF. The rearrangement uses TRBV30 and TRBJ1-6, with D possibly being TRBD1 (5 bases). This CDR3 spans 15 amino acids. With 3 bases removed from V and 6 bases from J, the gap between germline ends came to 15 bases. CDR1 and CDR2 (germline): GTSNPN, SVGIG (reference sequence). The full variable domain, rest sourced from reference TRBV30 and TRBJ1-6, is SQTIHQWPATLVQPVGSPLSLECTVEGTSNPNLYWYRQAAGRGLQLLFYSVGIGQISSEVPQNLSASRPQDRQFILSSKKLLLSDSGFYLCAWRAPQGGNSPLHFGNGTRLTVT.

This clone was picked up a small number of times. V usage is TRBV7-9 and J usage is TRBJ2-7; D not resolved. Trimming shortened V by 5 bases and J by 7 bases, and 9 bases separated the two germline ends. The CDR3 totals 11 residues. Germline V gene data show CDR1 as SEHNR and CDR2 as FQNEAQ (reference sequence). The chain's CDR3 is CASSADWEQYF. The CDR3 DNA is TGTGCCAGCAGCGCCGACTGGGAGCAGTACTTC.